A selection of T cell receptor beta chains follows, all from one sample in a study of cytomegalovirus exposure and HLA in healthy donors. Sequencing was performed with immunoSEQ multiplex PCR; in TCRdb, only in-frame clones are kept and a portion is missing. The sample holds 200,000 to 300,000 clones; 82% are singletons and the top ten take 4.5% to 6%. The sample comprised PBMCs. These receptor sequences come from a middle-aged woman in good health and CMV-seropositive. Both conserved end residues are part of each CDR3.

V gene	J gene	CDR3 protein
TRBV25-1	TRBJ2-1	CASRGTSGVSYNEQFF
TRBV19	TRBJ2-7	CASSIGTTSYEQYF
TRBV2	TRBJ1-2	CASSAAPGQGYGYTF
TRBV30	NA	CAWRKNKGLAGGPGGEQYF
TRBV7-9	TRBJ2-7	CASRLSGSSNEQYF
TRBV10-3	TRBJ2-7	CAIMRVMGEQYF
TRBV11-2	TRBJ2-7	CASSTDGLAGRYEQYF
TRBV28	TRBJ2-3	CASRPPLSGETYF
TRBV2	NA	CASSEERGPYEQYF
TRBV27	TRBJ2-1	CASSQVGGFYNEQFF
TRBV14	TRBJ1-6	CASTRRIRARFSPLHF
TRBV7-2	TRBJ2-2	CASSSTRVNTGELFF
TRBV29-1	TRBJ2-7	CSVEDRAYEQYF
TRBV30	TRBJ2-1	CAWKGGQANSYNEQFF
TRBV7-2	TRBJ2-7	CASSLGQAYSYEQYF
TRBV4-2	TRBJ2-2	CASSQNGQNTGELFF
TRBV30	TRBJ2-1	CAWSSGRANEQFF
TRBV7-9	TRBJ2-2	CSSSLYLRTGNTGELFF
TRBV5-4	TRBJ2-7	CASSFSAGTYEQYF
TRBV18	TRBJ1-1	CASSRGQGHTEAFF
TRBV14	TRBJ1-2	CASSRGGVGYGYTF
TRBV7-3	TRBJ2-2	CASKQQLNTGELFF
TRBV6-6	TRBJ2-5	CASSYSRLAGTKYF
TRBV13	TRBJ2-1	CASSLGQGSNEQFF
TRBV2	TRBJ1-2	CASSEYAIPTKYGYTF
TRBV4-3	TRBJ2-2	CASSQRPPGQGIAGELFF
TRBV7-9	TRBJ1-1	CASSQNRGGNTEAFF
TRBV7-2	TRBJ2-7	CASSSSLWTGGYEQYF
TRBV7-8	TRBJ1-1	CASSLVGRNTEAFF